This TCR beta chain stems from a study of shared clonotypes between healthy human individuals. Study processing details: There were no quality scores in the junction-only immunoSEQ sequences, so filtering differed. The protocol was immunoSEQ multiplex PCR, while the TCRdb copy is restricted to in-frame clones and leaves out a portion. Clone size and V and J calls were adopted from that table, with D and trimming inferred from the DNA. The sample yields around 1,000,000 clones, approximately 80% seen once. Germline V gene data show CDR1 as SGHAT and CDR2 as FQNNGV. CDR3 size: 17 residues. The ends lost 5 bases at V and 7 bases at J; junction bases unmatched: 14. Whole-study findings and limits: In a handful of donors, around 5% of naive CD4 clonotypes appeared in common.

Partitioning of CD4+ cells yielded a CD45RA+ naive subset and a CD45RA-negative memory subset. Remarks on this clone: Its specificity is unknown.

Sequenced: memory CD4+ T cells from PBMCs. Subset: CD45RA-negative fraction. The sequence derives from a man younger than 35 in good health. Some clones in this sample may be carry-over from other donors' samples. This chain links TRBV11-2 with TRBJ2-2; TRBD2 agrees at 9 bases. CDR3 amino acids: CASSLEVAGVPGGELFF. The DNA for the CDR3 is TGTGCCAGCAGCCTTGAAGTAGCGGGAGTCCCGGGCGGGGAGCTGTTTTTT. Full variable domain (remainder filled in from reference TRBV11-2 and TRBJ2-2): EAGVAQSPRYKIIEKRQSVAFWCNPISGHATLYWYQQILGQGPKLLIQFQNNGVVDDSQLPKDRFSAERLKGVDSTLKIQPAKLEDSAVYLCASSLEVAGVPGGELFFGEGSRLTVL.